This T cell receptor beta chain was captured by sequencing in a study of regulatory T cells in long-lasting Graves disease. According to the study, TCR beta libraries were built with iRepertoire HTBI primers and CDR3-region Arm-PCR. TCRdb processed the multiplex PCR reads anew with MiXCR; each CDR3 protein has one entry. The sample shows about 540,000 distinct CDR3 sequences, approximately 13% of them seen only once. Study-level results: Lower TCR diversity was seen in persistent Graves' patients than in newly diagnosed ones.

The CDR3 extends over 13 amino acids. Germline-derived CDR1 and CDR2 are SNHLY and FYNNEI. In the case of this clonotype: What it binds is unknown. This clone may be a read error of a much larger clone one base away.

Time point indicated: newly diagnosed GD, antithyroid drugs for less than 3 months. From RNA extracted from PBMCs, the TCR library was made. The sample was also reused in another study, on T cells in Graves' hyperthyroidism and ophthalmopathy. As that report states: Researchers defined stable Graves' hyperthyroidism as no ophthalmopathy progression within 18 months. The study used the HTBI primer set for a first-round RT-PCR of the TCR CDR3.

This chain connects TRBV2 to TRBJ2-5, with D uncertain. The receptor was derived from a man aged 25-45 years with Graves disease. The sequencing here drew on peripheral blood mononuclear cells (PBMCs), taken at new diagnosis, from a patient treated with antithyroid drugs. DNA of the CDR3: TGTGCCAGCACCGGGCCTATCCAAGAGGCCCAGTACTTC. It is translated as CASTGPIQEAQYF.